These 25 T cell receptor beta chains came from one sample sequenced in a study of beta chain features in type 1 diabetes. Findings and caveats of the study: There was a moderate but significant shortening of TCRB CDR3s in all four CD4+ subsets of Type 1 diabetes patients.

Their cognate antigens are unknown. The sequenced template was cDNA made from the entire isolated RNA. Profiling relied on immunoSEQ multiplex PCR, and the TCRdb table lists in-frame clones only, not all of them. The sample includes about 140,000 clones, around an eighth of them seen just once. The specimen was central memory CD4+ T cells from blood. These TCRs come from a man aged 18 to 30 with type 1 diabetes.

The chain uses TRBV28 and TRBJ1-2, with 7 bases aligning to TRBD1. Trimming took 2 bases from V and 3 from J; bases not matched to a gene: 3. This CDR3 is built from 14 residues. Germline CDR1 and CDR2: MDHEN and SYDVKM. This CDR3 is CASSLRDSYYGYTF. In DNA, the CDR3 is TGTGCCAGCAGTTTACGGGACAGCTACTATGGCTACACCTTC.

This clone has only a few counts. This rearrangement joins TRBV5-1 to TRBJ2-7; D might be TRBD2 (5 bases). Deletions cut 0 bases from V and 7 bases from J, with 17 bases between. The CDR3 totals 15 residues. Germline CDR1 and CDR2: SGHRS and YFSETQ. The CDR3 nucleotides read TGCGCCAGCAGCTTGGCAGAGGGTGCAAGCTGGGAGCAGTACTTC. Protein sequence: CASSLAEGASWEQYF.

Written as DNA, the CDR3 is TGTGCCAGCAGTTCCGGGAACTACAATGAGCAGTTCTTC. It is translated as CASSSGNYNEQFF. The chain links TRBV6-1 to TRBJ2-1, with D perhaps matching TRBD2 (5 bases). V lost 5 bases and J 3 bases, leaving 8 bases between the germline ends. Germline V lookup: CDR1 MNHNS, CDR2 SASEGT. The CDR3 has 13 residues.

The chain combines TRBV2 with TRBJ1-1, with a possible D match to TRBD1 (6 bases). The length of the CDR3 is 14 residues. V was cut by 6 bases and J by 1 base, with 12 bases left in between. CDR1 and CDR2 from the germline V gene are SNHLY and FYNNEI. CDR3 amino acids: CASRRTVGNTEAFF. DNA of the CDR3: TGTGCCAGCAGGAGGACAGTTGGGAACACTGAAGCTTTCTTT.

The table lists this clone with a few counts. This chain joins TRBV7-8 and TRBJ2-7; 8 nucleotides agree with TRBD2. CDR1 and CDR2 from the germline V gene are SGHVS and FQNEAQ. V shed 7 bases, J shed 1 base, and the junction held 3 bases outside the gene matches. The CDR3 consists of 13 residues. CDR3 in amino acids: CASNAGGSYEQYF. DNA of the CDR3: TGTGCCAGCAACGCGGGGGGTTCCTACGAGCAGTACTTC. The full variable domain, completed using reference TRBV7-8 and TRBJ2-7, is GAGVSQSPRYKVAKRGQDVALRCDPISGHVSLFWYQQALGQGPEFLTYFQNEAQLDKSGLPSDRFFAERPEGSVSTLKIQRTQQEDSAVYLCASNAGGSYEQYFGPGTRLTVT.

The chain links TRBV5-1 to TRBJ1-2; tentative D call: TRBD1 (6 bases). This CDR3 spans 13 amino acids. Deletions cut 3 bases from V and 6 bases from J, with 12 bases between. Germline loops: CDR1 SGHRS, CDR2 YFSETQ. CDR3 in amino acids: CASSSQGMDGYTF. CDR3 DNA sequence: TGCGCCAGCAGCTCCCAGGGGATGGATGGCTACACCTTC.

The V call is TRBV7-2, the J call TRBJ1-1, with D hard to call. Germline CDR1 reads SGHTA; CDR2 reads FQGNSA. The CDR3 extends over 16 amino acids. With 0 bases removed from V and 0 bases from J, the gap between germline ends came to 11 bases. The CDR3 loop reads CASSLARVAVNTEAFF. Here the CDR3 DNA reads TGTGCCAGCAGCTTAGCGCGGGTCGCAGTGAACACTGAAGCTTTCTTT.

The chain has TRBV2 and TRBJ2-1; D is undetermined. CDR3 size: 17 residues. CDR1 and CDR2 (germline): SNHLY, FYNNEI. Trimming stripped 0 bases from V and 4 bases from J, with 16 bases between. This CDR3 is CASSEAAPQALYNEQFF. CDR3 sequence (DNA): TGTGCCAGCAGTGAAGCCGCCCCGCAGGCGTTATACAATGAGCAGTTCTTC.

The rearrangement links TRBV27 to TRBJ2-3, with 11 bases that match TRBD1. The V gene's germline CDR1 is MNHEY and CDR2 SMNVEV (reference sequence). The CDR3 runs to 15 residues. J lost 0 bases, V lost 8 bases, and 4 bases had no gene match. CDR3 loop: CASLGQGASTDTQYF. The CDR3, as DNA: TGTGCCAGCCTTGGACAGGGGGCTAGCACAGATACGCAGTATTTT.

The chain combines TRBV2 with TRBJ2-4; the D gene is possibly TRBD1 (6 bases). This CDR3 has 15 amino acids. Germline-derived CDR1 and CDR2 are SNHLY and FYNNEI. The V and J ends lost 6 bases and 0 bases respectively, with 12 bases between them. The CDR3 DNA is TGTGCCAGCAGCAGACAGGACATAGCCAAAAACATTCAGTACTTC. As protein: CASSRQDIAKNIQYF.

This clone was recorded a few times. The CDR3 here is CASSLGGNRGYQETQYF. The CDR3 DNA reads TGTGCCAGCAGCTTAGGCGGGAACAGGGGGTACCAAGAGACCCAGTACTTC. V and J are TRBV13 and TRBJ2-5; 8 nucleotides line up with TRBD1. The CDR3 covers 17 residues. V trimming: 0 bases; J trimming: 0 bases; junction bases outside the gene matches: 6. Germline V CDR1 and CDR2: PRHDT, FYEKMQ (reference sequence).

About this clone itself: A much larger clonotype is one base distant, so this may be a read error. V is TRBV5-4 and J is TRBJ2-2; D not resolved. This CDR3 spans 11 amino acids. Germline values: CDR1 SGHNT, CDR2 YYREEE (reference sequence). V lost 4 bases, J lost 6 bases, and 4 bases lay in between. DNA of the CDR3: TGTGCCAGCAGCCTGCCCGGGGAGCTGTTTTTT. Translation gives CASSLPGELFF.

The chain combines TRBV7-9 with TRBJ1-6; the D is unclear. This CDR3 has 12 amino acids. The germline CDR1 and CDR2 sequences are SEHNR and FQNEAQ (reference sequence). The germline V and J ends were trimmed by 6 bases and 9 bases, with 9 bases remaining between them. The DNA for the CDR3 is TGTGCCAGCAGATCAGATTTTTCACCCCTCCACTTT. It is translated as CASRSDFSPLHF.

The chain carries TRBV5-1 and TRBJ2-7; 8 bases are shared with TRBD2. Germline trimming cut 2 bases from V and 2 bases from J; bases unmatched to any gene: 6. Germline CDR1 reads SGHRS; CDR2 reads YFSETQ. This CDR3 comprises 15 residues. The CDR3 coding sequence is TGCGCCAGCAGCTTCGATGCGGGGGGCCCCTACGAGCAGTACTTC. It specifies CASSFDAGGPYEQYF. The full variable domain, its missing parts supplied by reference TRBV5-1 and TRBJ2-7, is KAGVTQTPRYLIKTRGQQVTLSCSPISGHRSVSWYQQTPGQGLQFLFEYFSETQRNKGNFPGRFSGRQFSNSRSEMNVSTLELGDSALYLCASSFDAGGPYEQYFGPGTRLTVT.

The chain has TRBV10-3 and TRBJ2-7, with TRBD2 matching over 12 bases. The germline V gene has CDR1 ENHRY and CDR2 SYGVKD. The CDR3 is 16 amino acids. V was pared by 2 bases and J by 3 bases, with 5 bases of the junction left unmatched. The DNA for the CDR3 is TGTGCCATCAGTGAGCCGACTAGCGGGGGCTTCTACGAGCAGTACTTC. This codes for CAISEPTSGGFYEQYF.

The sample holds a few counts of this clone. CDR3 region: CASSSQDRYGYTF. The CDR3 DNA reads TGTGCCAGCAGCTCCCAGGACCGCTATGGCTACACCTTC. The chain recombines TRBV5-8 with TRBJ1-2; D uncertain. Germline V gives CDR1 SGHTS, CDR2 YDEGEE. CDR3 length: 13 residues. The V end lost 3 bases, the J end lost 4 bases, and 10 bases lay between the germline ends.

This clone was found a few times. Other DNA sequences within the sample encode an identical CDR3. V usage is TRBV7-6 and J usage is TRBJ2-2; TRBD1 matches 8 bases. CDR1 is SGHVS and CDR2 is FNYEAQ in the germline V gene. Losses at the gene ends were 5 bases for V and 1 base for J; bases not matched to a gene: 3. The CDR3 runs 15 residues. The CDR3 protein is CASSPGTGNTGELFF. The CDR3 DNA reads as TGTGCCAGCAGCCCTGGGACAGGGAACACCGGGGAGCTGTTTTTT.

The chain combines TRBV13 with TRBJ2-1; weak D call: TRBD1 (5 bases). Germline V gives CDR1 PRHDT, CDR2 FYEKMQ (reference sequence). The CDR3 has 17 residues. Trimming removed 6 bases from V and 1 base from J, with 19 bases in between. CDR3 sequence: CASSSTVRGQSYNEQFF. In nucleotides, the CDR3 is TGTGCCAGCAGTTCAACGGTTAGGGGTCAATCCTACAATGAGCAGTTCTTC.

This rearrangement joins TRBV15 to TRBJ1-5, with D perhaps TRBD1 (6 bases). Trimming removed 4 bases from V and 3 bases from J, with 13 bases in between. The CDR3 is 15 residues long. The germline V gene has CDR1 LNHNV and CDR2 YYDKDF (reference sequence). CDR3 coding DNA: TGTGCCACCAGCACCAGACAGGCTCACAATCAGCCCCAGCATTTT. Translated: CATSTRQAHNQPQHF.

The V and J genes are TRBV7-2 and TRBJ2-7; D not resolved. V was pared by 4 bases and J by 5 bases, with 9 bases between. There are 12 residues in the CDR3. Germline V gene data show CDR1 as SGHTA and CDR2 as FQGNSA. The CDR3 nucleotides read TGTGCCAGCAGCTCAATTAGAGACGAGCAGTACTTC. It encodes CASSSIRDEQYF.

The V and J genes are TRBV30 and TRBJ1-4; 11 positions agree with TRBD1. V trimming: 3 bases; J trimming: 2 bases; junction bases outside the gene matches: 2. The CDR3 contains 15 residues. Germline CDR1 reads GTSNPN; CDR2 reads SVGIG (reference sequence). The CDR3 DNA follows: TGTGCCTGGAGGCGGACAGGGGGCACTAATGAAAAACTGTTTTTT. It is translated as CAWRRTGGTNEKLFF.

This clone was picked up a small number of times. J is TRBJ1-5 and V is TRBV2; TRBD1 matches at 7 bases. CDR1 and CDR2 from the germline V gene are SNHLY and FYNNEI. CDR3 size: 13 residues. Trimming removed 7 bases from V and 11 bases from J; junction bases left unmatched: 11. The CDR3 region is CASIGQAPSAQHF. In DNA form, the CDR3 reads TGTGCCAGCATAGGACAGGCGCCTAGCGCCCAGCATTTT.

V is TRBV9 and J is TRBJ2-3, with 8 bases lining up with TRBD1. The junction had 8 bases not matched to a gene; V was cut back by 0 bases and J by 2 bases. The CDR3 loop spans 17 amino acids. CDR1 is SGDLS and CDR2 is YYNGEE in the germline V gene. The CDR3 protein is CASSVAVRGRVTDTQYF. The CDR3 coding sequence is TGTGCCAGCAGCGTAGCTGTCAGGGGGCGAGTCACAGATACGCAGTATTTT. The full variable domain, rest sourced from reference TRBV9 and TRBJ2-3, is DSGVTQTPKHLITATGQRVTLRCSPRSGDLSVYWYQQSLDQGLQFLIQYYNGEERAKGNILERFSAQQFPDLHSELNLSSLELGDSALYFCASSVAVRGRVTDTQYFGPGTRLTVL.

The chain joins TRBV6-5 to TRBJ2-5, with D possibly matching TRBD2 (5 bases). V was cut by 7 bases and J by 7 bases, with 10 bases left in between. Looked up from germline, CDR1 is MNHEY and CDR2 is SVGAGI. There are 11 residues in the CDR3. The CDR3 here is CASTEGRTQYF. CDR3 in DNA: TGTGCCAGCACTGAGGGAAGGACCCAGTACTTC.

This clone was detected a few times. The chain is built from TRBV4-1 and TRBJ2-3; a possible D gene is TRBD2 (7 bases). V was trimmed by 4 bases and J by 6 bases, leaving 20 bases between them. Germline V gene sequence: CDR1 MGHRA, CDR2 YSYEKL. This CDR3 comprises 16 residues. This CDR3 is CASSPPSWGGRDTQYF. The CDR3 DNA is TGCGCCAGCAGCCCACCTAGCTGGGGGGGCCGGGATACGCAGTATTTT.